A selection of T cell receptor beta chains follows, all from one sample in a study of shared clonotypes between healthy human individuals. Repertoires were generated with immunoSEQ multiplex PCR, while TCRdb's copy carries only in-frame clones and drops some. The table records approximately 2.5 million clones, approximately 94% of them present only once. The sample taken for sequencing was naive CD4+ T cells from PBMCs. The receptors were gathered from a man between 18 and 35 years old in good health. Some clones in this sample may be carry-over from other donors' samples. Both conserved end residues are part of each CDR3. A D gene is named only where the DNA matches it firmly. Not all rows give a size; the values are once, few, many and, for expanded clones, a class.

clone_size | j_call | v_call | d_call | cdr3_aa | cdr3_nt
once | TRBJ2-3 | TRBV9 | TRBD2 | CASSAIGTSGRTDTQYF | TGTGCCAGCAGCGCGATCGGGACTAGCGGGAGGACCGATACGCAGTATTTT
NA | TRBJ2-1 | TRBV5-5 | TRBD1 | CASSPRDRVHNEQFF | TGTGCCAGCAGCCCACGGGACAGGGTGCACAATGAGCAGTTCTTC
NA | TRBJ2-1 | TRBV7-2 | TRBD2 | CASSPPGLPNNEQFF | TGTGCCAGCAGTCCTCCGGGACTACCAAACAATGAGCAGTTCTTC
NA | TRBJ2-7 | TRBV10-3 | TRBD1 | CAISDRPATGDFF | TGTGCCATCAGTGACCGCCCAGCGACAGGGGACTTCTTC
NA | TRBJ2-5 | TRBV5-1 | NA | CASSLSRFPGIEQETQYF | TGCGCCAGCAGCTTGTCCCGTTTTCCGGGGATCGAACAAGAGACCCAGTACTTC
NA | TRBJ2-1 | TRBV4-2 | TRBD2 | CASSQLAGAADEQFF | TGTGCCAGCAGCCAGCTAGCGGGAGCAGCTGATGAGCAGTTCTTC
NA | TRBJ1-5 | TRBV18 | TRBD1 | CASSPPNQGEFEQPQHF | TGTGCCAGCTCACCACCGAACCAGGGGGAATTTGAACAGCCCCAGCATTTT
NA | TRBJ1-2 | TRBV7-9 | NA | CASSLDGTYGYTF | TGTGCCAGCAGCCTGGACGGTACCTATGGCTACACCTTC
NA | TRBJ2-7 | TRBV28 | NA | CASSLGGGRPYEQYF | TGTGCCAGCAGTTTAGGAGGGGGACGGCCCTACGAGCAGTACTTC
NA | TRBJ2-3 | TRBV5-1 | NA | CASSLVDTQYF | TGCGCCAGCAGCTTGGTAGATACGCAGTATTTT
NA | TRBJ2-6 | TRBV19 | NA | CASSNTGRSGANVLTF | TGTGCCAGTAGTAACACAGGGCGCTCTGGGGCCAACGTCCTGACTTTC
NA | TRBJ2-3 | TRBV15 | TRBD2 | CATSGGSGSTDTQYF | TGTGCCACCAGCGGCGGGAGTGGGAGCACAGATACGCAGTATTTT
few | TRBJ1-1 | TRBV27 | NA | CASTLVQGGTEAFF | TGTGCCAGCACCCTCGTACAGGGAGGAACTGAAGCTTTCTTT
NA | TRBJ2-3 | TRBV7-7 | NA | CASSLNGRDTQYF | TGTGCCAGCAGCTTAAACGGTAGAGATACGCAGTATTTT
once | TRBJ1-3 | TRBV7-2 | TRBD1 | CASSRRDRGLGNTIYF | TGTGCCAGCAGCCGAAGGGACAGGGGGCTTGGAAACACCATATATTTT
NA | TRBJ1-2 | TRBV6-5 | NA | CASSRQAYNYGYTF | TGTGCCAGCAGTCGACAGGCCTATAACTATGGCTACACCTTC
NA | TRBJ2-3 | TRBV9 | NA | CAAGPGTSTDTQYF | TGTGCCGCGGGTCCGGGAACTAGCACAGATACGCAGTATTTT
NA | TRBJ2-7 | TRBV19 | NA | CASSIADRYEQYF | TGTGCCAGTAGTATAGCCGACAGGTACGAGCAGTACTTC
NA | TRBJ1-4 | TRBV18 | NA | CASSQLRDNEKLFF | TGTGCCAGCTCACAGTTGAGAGATAATGAAAAACTGTTTTTT
NA | TRBJ2-2 | TRBV11-2 | TRBD1 | CASSSQGAGGELFF | TGTGCCAGCAGCTCCCAGGGGGCAGGAGGGGAGCTGTTTTTT
NA | TRBJ2-7 | TRBV15 | NA | CATSRVLQYEQYF | TGTGCCACCAGCAGAGTCCTTCAGTACGAGCAGTACTTC
NA | TRBJ1-4 | TRBV19 | TRBD1 | CASRTQGAGEKLFF | TGTGCCAGTAGAACACAGGGGGCAGGTGAAAAACTGTTTTTT
NA | TRBJ2-1 | TRBV7-2 | TRBD2 | CASSVSVGLADNEQFF | TGTGCCAGCAGCGTTAGTGTGGGACTAGCGGACAATGAGCAGTTCTTC
NA | TRBJ1-4 | TRBV7-2 | NA | CASSLVVTATNEKLFF | TGTGCCAGCAGCTTAGTAGTCACAGCAACTAATGAAAAACTGTTTTTT
NA | TRBJ1-2 | TRBV28 | TRBD1 | CASSFRSGQGRFGYTF | TGTGCCAGCAGTTTTCGTTCCGGACAGGGAAGGTTTGGCTACACCTTC
NA | TRBJ2-3 | TRBV5-4 | TRBD2 | CASRKTAGATDTQYF | TGTGCCAGCAGGAAGACAGCGGGAGCCACAGATACGCAGTATTTT
NA | TRBJ2-7 | TRBV5-1 | TRBD2 | CASSLIEAGGYEQYF | TGCGCCAGCAGCTTGATTGAAGCGGGAGGATACGAGCAGTACTTC
once | TRBJ2-7 | TRBV6-1 | NA | CASSLSYLSSYEQYF | TGTGCCAGCTCACTAAGCTACTTGAGCTCCTACGAGCAGTACTTC
NA | TRBJ2-2 | TRBV2 | NA | CASRTYTGELFF | TGTGCCAGCAGGACTTACACCGGGGAGCTGTTTTTT
NA | TRBJ2-7 | TRBV11-2 | NA | CASSPGAEQYF | TGTGCCAGCAGCCCGGGGGCCGAGCAGTACTTC
NA | TRBJ2-2 | TRBV18 | NA | CASSPIALLTGLNTGELFF | TGTGCCAGCTCACCCATTGCCCTCTTAACCGGACTTAACACCGGGGAGCTGTTTTTT
NA | TRBJ2-7 | TRBV7-2 | TRBD2 | CASSLGVSGSGQYF | TGTGCCAGCAGCTTAGGGGTTAGCGGGAGTGGGCAGTACTTC